The 6 T cell receptor beta chains below all came from one sample that was sequenced in a study of blood T cell repertoires in COVID-19. Measured with immunoSEQ multiplex PCR; TCRdb has only the in-frame clones, and not every one. Of roughly 150,000 clones listed, roughly 84% are singletons. Sequenced material: PBMCs or T cells enriched from blood (not recorded which). Receptors were obtained from a man between 65 and 85 years old who had been exposed to COVID-19.

V usage is TRBV14 and J usage is TRBJ2-1; the match to TRBD2 covers 11 bases. The V gene end was trimmed by 5 bases and the J gene end by 9 bases; junction bases not matched to a gene: 9. The CDR3 is 15 residues long. Germline CDR1 and CDR2: SGHDN and FVKESK. CDR3 sequence (DNA): TGTGCCAGCAGCAGTAGCGGGAGGGCCTTTGGTGAGCAGTTCTTC. Translation: CASSSSGRAFGEQFF.

The chain has TRBV5-1 and TRBJ1-5; TRBD1 might be the D (5 bases). Per the germline V gene, CDR1 is SGHRS and CDR2 is YFSETQ. The CDR3 spans 14 residues. Between the trimmed V and J ends, which lost 4 bases and 5 bases, there was a span of 13 bases. The CDR3 sequence: CASSATGGDQPQHF. CDR3 coding DNA: TGCGCCAGCAGCGCCACCGGGGGGGATCAGCCCCAGCATTTT.

This chain uses TRBV4-2 with TRBJ2-3, with 9 nucleotides matching TRBD2. Trimming at V came to 1 base and at J to 3 bases, leaving 5 bases not matched to a gene. The CDR3 has 16 amino acids. Germline CDR1 and CDR2: LGHNA and YNFKEQ. The CDR3 sequence is CASSQAPLAGTDTQYF. The CDR3 DNA sequence: TGTGCCAGCAGCCAAGCGCCTCTAGCGGGGACAGATACGCAGTATTTT.

The V and J genes are TRBV3-1 (or the pseudogene TRBV3-2) and TRBJ1-2; TRBD1 might be the D (6 bases). Deletions cut 1 base from V and 8 bases from J, with 11 bases between. The CDR3 has 13 amino acids. Germline CDR1 is LGHDT and CDR2 is YNNKEL (reference sequence). The CDR3 bases are TGTGCCAGCAGCCAAGTCCCAGGGGAAGGCTACACCTTC. Translation gives CASSQVPGEGYTF.

V is TRBV19 and J is TRBJ1-1, with TRBD1 as a possible D gene (5 bases). The CDR3 totals 15 residues. V was cut by 5 bases and J by 0 bases, with 13 bases left in between. Germline-derived CDR1 and CDR2 are LNHDA and SQIVND (reference sequence). This CDR3 is CASSRSAGMNTEAFF. As DNA, the CDR3 is TGTGCCAGTAGTCGGAGCGCAGGGATGAACACTGAAGCTTTCTTT.

This clone was seen a single time. The chain employs TRBV4-1 and TRBJ1-4; D is uncertain. The germline V and J ends were trimmed by 0 bases and 0 bases, with 14 bases remaining between them. Looked up from germline, CDR1 is MGHRA and CDR2 is YSYEKL. The CDR3 contains 18 residues. The CDR3 reads CASSQEQHRAATNEKLFF. In nucleotides, the CDR3 is TGCGCCAGCAGCCAAGAGCAGCACCGCGCGGCAACTAATGAAAAACTGTTTTTT.